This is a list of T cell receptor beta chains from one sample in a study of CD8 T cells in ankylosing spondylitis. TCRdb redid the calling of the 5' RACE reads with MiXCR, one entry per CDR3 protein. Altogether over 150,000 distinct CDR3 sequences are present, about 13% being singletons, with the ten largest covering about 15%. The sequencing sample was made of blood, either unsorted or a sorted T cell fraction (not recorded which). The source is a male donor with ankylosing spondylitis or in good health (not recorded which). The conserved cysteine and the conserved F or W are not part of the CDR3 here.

CDR3 protein: ASSQDGGLAAAGSSYNEQF
CDR3 length: 19
V gene: TRBV4-1

CDR3 protein: ASSSRRAYEQY
CDR3 length: 11
V gene: TRBV21-1

CDR3 protein: ASSITSGSATRLDGELF
CDR3 length: 17
V gene: TRBV9

CDR3 protein: ASSSTGGHNPYYEQY
CDR3 length: 15
V gene: TRBV7-9

CDR3 protein: ASSLGTGGGEEQF
CDR3 length: 13
V gene: TRBV11-2

CDR3 protein: ASSLEVGTPYEQY
CDR3 length: 13
V gene: TRBV5-1

CDR3 protein: ASTAGPHSGNEQF
CDR3 length: 13
V gene: TRBV2

CDR3 protein: ASSLAREDQPQH
CDR3 length: 12
V gene: TRBV3-1

CDR3 protein: ASSYSMDGEETQY
CDR3 length: 13
V gene: TRBV6-5

CDR3 protein: ASSLVEDEQY
CDR3 length: 10
V gene: TRBV12-3/TRBV12-4

CDR3 protein: ACVPGGNEKLF
CDR3 length: 11
V gene: TRBV30

CDR3 protein: ASSVETGMVSDTQY
CDR3 length: 14
V gene: TRBV19

CDR3 protein: ASSLEGGYYGYT
CDR3 length: 12
V gene: TRBV5-6